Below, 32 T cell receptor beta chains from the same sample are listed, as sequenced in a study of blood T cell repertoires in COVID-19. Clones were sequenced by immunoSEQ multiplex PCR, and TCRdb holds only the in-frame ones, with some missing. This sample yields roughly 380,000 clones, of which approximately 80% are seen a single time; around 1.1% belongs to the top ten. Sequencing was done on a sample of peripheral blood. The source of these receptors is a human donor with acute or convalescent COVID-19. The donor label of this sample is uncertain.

The CDR3 protein is CASSMRGRDGYTF. The CDR3, as DNA: TGTGCCAGTAGTATGCGGGGGCGGGATGGCTACACCTTC. The gene calls are TRBV19 and TRBJ1-2; tentative D call: TRBD1 (6 bases). Germline CDR1 reads LNHDA; CDR2 reads SQIVND (reference sequence). The CDR3 totals 13 residues. V lost 3 bases and J 6 bases, leaving 11 bases between the germline ends.

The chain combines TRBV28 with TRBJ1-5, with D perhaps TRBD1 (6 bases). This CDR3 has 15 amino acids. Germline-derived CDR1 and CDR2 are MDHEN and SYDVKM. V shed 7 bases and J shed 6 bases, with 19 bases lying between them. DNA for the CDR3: TGTGCCAGCACCTATACAGGGTTCGGGCGTCAGCCCCAGCATTTT. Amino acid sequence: CASTYTGFGRQPQHF.

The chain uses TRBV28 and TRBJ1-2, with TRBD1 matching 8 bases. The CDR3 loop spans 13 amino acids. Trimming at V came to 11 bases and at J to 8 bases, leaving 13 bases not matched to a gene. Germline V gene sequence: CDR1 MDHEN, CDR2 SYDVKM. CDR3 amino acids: CAGHGQGSGGYTF. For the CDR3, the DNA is TGTGCCGGACATGGACAGGGAAGCGGAGGCTACACCTTC.

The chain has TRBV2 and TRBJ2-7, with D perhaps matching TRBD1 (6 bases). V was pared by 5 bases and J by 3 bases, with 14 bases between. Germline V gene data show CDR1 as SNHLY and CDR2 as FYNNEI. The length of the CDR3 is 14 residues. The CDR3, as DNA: TGTGCCAGCAGTCCACAGGGATTGGACTACGAGCAGTACTTC. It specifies CASSPQGLDYEQYF.

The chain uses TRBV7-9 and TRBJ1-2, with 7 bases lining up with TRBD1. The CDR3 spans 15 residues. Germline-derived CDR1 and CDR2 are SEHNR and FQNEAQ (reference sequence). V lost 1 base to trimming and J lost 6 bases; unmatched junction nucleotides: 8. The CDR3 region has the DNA TGTGCCAGCAGCTTAGTAGGGACAGACGAAAATGGCTACACCTTC. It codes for CASSLVGTDENGYTF. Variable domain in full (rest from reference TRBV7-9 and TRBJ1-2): DTGVSQNPRHKITKRGQNVTFRCDPISEHNRLYWYRQTLGQGPEFLTYFQNEAQLEKSRLLSDRFSAERPKGSFSTLEIQRTEQGDSAMYLCASSLVGTDENGYTFGSGTRLTVV.

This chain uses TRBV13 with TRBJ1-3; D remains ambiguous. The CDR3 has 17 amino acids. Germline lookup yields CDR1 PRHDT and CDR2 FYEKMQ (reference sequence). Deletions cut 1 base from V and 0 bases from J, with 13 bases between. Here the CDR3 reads CASSLVGWVNSGNTIYF. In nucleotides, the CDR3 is TGTGCCAGCAGCTTAGTCGGGTGGGTCAACTCTGGAAACACCATATATTTT.

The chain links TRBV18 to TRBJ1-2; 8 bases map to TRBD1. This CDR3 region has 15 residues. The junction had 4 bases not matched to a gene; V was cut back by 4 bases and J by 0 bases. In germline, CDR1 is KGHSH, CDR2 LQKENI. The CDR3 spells CASSQVTGANYGYTF. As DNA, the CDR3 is TGTGCCAGCTCACAGGTGACAGGGGCTAACTATGGCTACACCTTC.

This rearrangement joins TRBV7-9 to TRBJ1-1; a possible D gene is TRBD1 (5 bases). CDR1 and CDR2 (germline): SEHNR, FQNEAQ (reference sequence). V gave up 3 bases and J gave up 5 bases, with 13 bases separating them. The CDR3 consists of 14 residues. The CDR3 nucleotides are TGTGCCAGCAGCTTTCTTCAGGGTGGAACTGAAGCTTTCTTT. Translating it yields CASSFLQGGTEAFF.

CDR3 in amino acids: CASSLVGPGQYYGYTF. The CDR3, as DNA: TGTGCCAGCAGCCTAGTAGGACCGGGACAGTACTATGGCTACACCTTC. The chain has TRBV28 and TRBJ1-2, with 7 positions matching TRBD1. The germline V gene has CDR1 MDHEN and CDR2 SYDVKM. After removal of 6 bases from V and 3 bases from J, the junction contained 13 bases not matched to a gene. This CDR3 has 16 residues.

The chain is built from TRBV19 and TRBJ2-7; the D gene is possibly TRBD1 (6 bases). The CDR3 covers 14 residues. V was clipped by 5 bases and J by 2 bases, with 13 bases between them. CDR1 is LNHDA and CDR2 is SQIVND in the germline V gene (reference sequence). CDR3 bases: TGTGCCAGTAGTTGGGGGCCCTCGCCCTACGAGCAGTACTTC. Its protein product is CASSWGPSPYEQYF.

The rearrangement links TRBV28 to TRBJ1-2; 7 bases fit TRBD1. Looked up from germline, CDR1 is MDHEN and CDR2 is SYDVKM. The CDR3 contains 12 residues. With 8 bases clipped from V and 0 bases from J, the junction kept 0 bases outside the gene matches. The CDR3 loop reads CASGQANYGYTF. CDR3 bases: TGTGCCAGCGGACAGGCTAACTATGGCTACACCTTC.

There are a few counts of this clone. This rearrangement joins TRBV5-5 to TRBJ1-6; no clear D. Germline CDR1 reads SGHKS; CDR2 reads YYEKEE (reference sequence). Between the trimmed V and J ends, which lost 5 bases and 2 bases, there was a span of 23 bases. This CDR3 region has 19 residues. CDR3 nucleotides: TGTGCCAGCAGTTCGATCGATTACATGCGCGGCGCCTATAATTCACCCCTCCACTTT. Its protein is CASSSIDYMRGAYNSPLHF.

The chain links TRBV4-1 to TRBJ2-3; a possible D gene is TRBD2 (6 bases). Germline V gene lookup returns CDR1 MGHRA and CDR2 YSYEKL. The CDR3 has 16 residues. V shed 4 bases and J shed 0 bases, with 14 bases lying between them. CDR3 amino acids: CASSPRTMTSTDTQYF. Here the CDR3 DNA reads TGCGCCAGCAGCCCCAGGACTATGACTAGCACAGATACGCAGTATTTT.

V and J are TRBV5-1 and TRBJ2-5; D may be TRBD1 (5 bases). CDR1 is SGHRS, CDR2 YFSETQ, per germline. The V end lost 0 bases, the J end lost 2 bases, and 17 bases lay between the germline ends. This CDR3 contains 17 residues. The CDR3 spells CASSLGPQGATQETQYF. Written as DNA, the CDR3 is TGCGCCAGCAGCTTGGGACCCCAGGGTGCCACGCAAGAGACCCAGTACTTC.

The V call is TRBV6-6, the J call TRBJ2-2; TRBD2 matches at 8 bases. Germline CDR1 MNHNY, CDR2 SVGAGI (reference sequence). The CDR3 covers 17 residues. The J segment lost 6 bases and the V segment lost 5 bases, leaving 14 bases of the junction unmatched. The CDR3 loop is CASSRRPIREGPGELFF. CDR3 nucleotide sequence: TGTGCCAGCAGTCGACGTCCTATTCGGGAGGGCCCCGGGGAGCTGTTTTTT.

CDR3 DNA: TGTGCCTGGAGGGAAACAGGGTCGGGGGGTTATTACTCACCCCTCCACTTT. Its protein product is CAWRETGSGGYYSPLHF. V usage is TRBV30 and J usage is TRBJ1-6; possible D gene TRBD1, 6 bases. Germline V gene lookup returns CDR1 GTSNPN and CDR2 SVGIG (reference sequence). The CDR3 consists of 17 residues. V was clipped by 3 bases and J by 10 bases, with 25 bases between them.

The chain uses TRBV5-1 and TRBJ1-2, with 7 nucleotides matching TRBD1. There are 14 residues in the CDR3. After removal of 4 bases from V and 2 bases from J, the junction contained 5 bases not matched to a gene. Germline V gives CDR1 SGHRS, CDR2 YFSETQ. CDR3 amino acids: CASSDKQGNYGYTF. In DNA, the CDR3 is TGCGCCAGCAGCGATAAACAGGGGAACTATGGCTACACCTTC.

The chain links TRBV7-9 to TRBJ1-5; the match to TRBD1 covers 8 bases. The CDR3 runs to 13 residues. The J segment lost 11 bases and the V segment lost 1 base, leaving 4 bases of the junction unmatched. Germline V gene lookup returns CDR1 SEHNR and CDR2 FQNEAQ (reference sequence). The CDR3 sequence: CASSLGTGYSQHF. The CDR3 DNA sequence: TGTGCCAGCAGCTTAGGGACAGGGTATTCCCAGCATTTT.

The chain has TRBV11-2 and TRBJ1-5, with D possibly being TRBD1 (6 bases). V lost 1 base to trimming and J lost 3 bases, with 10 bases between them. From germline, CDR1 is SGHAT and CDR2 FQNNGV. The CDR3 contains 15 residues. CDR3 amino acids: CASSLGRQANQPQHF. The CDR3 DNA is TGTGCCAGCAGCTTAGGGAGACAGGCCAATCAGCCCCAGCATTTT.

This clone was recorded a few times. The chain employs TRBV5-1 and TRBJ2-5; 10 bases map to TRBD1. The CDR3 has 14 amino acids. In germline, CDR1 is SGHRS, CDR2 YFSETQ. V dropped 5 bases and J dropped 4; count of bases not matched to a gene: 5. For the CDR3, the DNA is TGCGCCAGCAGGGGGGGGACAGGGGCAGAGACCCAGTACTTC. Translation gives CASRGGTGAETQYF.

The CDR3 spells CASSEVPSAEQFF. CDR3 DNA: TGTGCCAGCAGTGAAGTCCCGAGCGCCGAGCAGTTCTTC. The chain employs TRBV6-1 and TRBJ2-1; no reliable D call. Looked up from germline, CDR1 is MNHNS and CDR2 is SASEGT. Trimming left V 1 base short and J 10 bases short, with 11 bases between. The CDR3 is made up of 13 amino acids.

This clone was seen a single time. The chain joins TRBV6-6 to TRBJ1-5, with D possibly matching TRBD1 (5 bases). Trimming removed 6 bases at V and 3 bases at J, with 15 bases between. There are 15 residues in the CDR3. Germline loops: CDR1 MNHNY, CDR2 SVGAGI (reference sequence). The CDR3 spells CASSLWGEINQPQHF. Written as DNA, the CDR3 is TGTGCCAGCAGCCTTTGGGGCGAAATCAATCAGCCCCAGCATTTT.

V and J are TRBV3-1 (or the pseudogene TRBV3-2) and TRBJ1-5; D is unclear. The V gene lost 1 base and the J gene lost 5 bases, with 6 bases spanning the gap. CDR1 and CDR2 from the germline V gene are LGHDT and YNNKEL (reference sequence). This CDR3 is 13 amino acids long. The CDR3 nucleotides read TGTGCCAGCAGCCAAGGGCGGGATCAGCCCCAGCATTTT. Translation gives CASSQGRDQPQHF.

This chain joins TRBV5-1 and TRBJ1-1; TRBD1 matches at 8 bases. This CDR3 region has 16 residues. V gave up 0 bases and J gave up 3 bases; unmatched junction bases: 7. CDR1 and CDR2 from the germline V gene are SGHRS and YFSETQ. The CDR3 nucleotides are TGCGCCAGCAGCTTGGAAGGCCAGGGGGCCGACACTGAAGCTTTCTTT. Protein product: CASSLEGQGADTEAFF. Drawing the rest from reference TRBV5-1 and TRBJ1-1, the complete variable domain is KAGVTQTPRYLIKTRGQQVTLSCSPISGHRSVSWYQQTPGQGLQFLFEYFSETQRNKGNFPGRFSGRQFSNSRSEMNVSTLELGDSALYLCASSLEGQGADTEAFFGQGTRLTVV.

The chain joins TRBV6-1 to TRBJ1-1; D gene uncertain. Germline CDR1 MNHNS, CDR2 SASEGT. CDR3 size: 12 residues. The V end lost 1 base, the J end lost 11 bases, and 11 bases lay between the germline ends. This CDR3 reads CASSEGPTRAFF. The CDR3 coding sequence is TGTGCCAGCAGTGAAGGACCTACGCGGGCTTTCTTT.

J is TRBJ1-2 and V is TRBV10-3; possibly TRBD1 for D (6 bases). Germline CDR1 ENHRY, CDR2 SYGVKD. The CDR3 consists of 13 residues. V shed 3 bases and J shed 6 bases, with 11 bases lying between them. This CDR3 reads CAISDRGAHGYTF. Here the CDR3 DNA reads TGTGCCATCAGTGACCGGGGGGCACATGGCTACACCTTC.

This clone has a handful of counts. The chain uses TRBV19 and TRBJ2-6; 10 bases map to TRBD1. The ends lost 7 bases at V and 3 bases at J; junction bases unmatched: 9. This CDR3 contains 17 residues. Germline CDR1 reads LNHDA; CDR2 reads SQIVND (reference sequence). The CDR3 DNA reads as TGTGCCAGTAAGCCGGGGACAGGGGCCTATGGGGCCAACGTCCTGACTTTC. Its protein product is CASKPGTGAYGANVLTF.

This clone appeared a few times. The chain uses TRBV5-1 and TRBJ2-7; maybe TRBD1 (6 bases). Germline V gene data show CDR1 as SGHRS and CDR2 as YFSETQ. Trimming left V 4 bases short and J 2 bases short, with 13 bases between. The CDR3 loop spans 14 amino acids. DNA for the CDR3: TGCGCCAGCAGCGTAAGGGACAACACCTACGAGCAGTACTTC. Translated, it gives CASSVRDNTYEQYF.

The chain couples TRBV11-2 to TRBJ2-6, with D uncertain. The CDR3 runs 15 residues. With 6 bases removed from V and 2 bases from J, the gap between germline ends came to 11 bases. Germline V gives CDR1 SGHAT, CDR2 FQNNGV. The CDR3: CASRYNRAGANVLTF. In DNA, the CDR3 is TGTGCCAGCAGATACAACAGAGCTGGGGCCAACGTCCTGACTTTC. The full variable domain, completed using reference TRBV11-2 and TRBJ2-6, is EAGVAQSPRYKIIEKRQSVAFWCNPISGHATLYWYQQILGQGPKLLIQFQNNGVVDDSQLPKDRFSAERLKGVDSTLKIQPAKLEDSAVYLCASRYNRAGANVLTFGAGSRLTVL.

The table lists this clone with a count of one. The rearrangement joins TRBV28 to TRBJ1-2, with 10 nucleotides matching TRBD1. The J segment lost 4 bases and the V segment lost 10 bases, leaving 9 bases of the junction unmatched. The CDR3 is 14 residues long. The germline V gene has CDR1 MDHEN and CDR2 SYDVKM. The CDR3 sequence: CATGQGTTGYGYTF. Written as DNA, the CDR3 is TGTGCCACGGGACAGGGGACTACCGGCTATGGCTACACCTTC.

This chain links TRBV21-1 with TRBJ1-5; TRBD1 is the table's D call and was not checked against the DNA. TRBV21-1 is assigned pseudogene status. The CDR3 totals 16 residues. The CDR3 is CASNNSTVTGNQPQHF. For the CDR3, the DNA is TGTGCCAGCAACAACTCCACCGTGACAGGCAATCAGCCCCAGCATTTT.

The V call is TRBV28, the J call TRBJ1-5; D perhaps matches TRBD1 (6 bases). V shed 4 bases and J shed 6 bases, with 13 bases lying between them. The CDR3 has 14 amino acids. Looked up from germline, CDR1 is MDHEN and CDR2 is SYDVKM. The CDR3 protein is CASSSQGFRQPQHF. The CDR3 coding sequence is TGTGCCAGCAGTTCCCAGGGGTTTCGTCAGCCCCAGCATTTT. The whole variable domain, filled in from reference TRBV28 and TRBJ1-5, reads DVKVTQSSRYLVKRTGEKVFLECVQDMDHENMFWYRQDPGLGLRLIYFSYDVKMKEKGDIPEGYSVSREKKERFSLILESASTNQTSMYLCASSSQGFRQPQHFGDGTRLSIL.